Sequencing of this T cell receptor (beta chain) was carried out in a study of T cell repertoires in cytomegalovirus infection. Study-level background: It was recently identified HLA-C-restricted and well-studied HLA-B-restricted CMV epitopes that the study used.

CDR1 and CDR2 (germline): MGHRA, YSYEKL. V was pared by 9 bases and J by 7 bases, with 15 bases between. The CDR3 sequence is 13 residues long. Turning to this clonotype: Its antigen remains unknown.

One entry per CDR3 protein, called by TCRdb with MiXCR from the reads. The sample carries about 480,000 distinct CDR3 sequences, 30% to 40% recorded once. Study observations and caveats: Within the response measured ex vivo, HLA-C-restricted CMV-specific TCR beta clonotypes were dominant.

This receptor was identified in a human donor in good health (CMV status not recorded). Some clones in this sample may be carry-over from other donors' samples. This chain links TRBV4-1 with TRBJ1-4, with a weak D call TRBD1 (5 bases). The sequencing used cultured PBMCs, collected from culture after CMV antigen stimulation. The CDR3 DNA sequence: TGCGCCAGTAGGGGTCCGGGACGTGAAAAACTGTTTTTT. Amino acid sequence: CASRGPGREKLFF.